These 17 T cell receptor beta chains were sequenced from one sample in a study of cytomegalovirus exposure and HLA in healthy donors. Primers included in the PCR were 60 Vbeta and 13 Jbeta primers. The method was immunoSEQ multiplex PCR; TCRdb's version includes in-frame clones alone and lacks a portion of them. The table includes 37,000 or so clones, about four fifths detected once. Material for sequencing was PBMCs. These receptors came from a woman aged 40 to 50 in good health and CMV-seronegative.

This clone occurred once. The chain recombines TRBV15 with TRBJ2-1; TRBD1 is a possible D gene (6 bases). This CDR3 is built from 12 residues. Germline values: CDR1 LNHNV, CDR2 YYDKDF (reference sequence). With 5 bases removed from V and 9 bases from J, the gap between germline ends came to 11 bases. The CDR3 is CATSAARGEQFF. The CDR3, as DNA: TGTGCCACCAGCGCGGCCAGGGGTGAGCAGTTCTTC.

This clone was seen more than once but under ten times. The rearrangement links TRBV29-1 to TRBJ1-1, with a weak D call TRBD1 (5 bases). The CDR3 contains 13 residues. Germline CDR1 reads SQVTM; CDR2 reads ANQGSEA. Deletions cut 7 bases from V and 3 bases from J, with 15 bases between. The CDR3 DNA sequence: TGCAGCGGGAGGACGGGGGGTTACACTGAAGCTTTCTTT. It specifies CSGRTGGYTEAFF. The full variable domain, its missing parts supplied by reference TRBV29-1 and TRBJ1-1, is SAVISQKPSRDICQRGTSLTIQCQVDSQVTMMFWYRQQPGQSLTLIATANQGSEATYESGFVIDKFPISRPNLTFSTLTVSNMSPEDSSIYLCSGRTGGYTEAFFGQGTRLTVV.

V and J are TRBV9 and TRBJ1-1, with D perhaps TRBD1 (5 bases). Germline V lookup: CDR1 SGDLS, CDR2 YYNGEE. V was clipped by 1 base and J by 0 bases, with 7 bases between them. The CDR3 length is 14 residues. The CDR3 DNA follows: TGTGCCAGCAGCGTATCAGGGATGAACACTGAAGCTTTCTTT. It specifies CASSVSGMNTEAFF.

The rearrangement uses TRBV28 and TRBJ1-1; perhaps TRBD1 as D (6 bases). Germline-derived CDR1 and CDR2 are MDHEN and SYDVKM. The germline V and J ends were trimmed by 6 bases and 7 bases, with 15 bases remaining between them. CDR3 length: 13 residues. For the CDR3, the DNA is TGTGCCAGCAGCCGCCCAGACAGGAGTGAAGCTTTCTTT. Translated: CASSRPDRSEAFF. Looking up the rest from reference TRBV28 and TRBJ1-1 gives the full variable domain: DVKVTQSSRYLVKRTGEKVFLECVQDMDHENMFWYRQDPGLGLRLIYFSYDVKMKEKGDIPEGYSVSREKKERFSLILESASTNQTSMYLCASSRPDRSEAFFGQGTRLTVV.

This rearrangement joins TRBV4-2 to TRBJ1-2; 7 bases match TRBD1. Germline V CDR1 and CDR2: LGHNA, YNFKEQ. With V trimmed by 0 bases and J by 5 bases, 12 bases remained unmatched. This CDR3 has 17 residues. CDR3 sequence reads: CASSQDGPSTGWYGYTF. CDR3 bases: TGTGCCAGCAGCCAAGATGGACCTTCGACAGGGTGGTATGGCTACACCTTC.

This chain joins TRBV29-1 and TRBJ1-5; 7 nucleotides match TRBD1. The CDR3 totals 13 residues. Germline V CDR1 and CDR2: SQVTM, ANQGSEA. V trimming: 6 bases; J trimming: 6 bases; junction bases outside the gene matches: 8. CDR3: CSVMTGSFQPQHF. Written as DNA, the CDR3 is TGCAGCGTGATGACAGGGTCCTTTCAGCCCCAGCATTTT. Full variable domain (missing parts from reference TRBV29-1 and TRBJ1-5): SAVISQKPSRDICQRGTSLTIQCQVDSQVTMMFWYRQQPGQSLTLIATANQGSEATYESGFVIDKFPISRPNLTFSTLTVSNMSPEDSSIYLCSVMTGSFQPQHFGDGTRLSIL.

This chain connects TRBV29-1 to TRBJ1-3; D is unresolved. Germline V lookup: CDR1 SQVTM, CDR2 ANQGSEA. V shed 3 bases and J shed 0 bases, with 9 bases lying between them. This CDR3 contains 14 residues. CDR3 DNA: TGCAGCGTTGAGGTACTGAACTCTGGAAACACCATATATTTT. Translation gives CSVEVLNSGNTIYF.

CDR3 in DNA: TGTGCCAGCAGCGTAGCTGGGGGGATCTCCTACGAGCAGTACTTC. It translates to CASSVAGGISYEQYF. The chain joins TRBV9 to TRBJ2-7, with a weak D call TRBD2 (6 bases). The germline V and J ends were trimmed by 0 bases and 0 bases, with 10 bases remaining between them. Looked up from germline, CDR1 is SGDLS and CDR2 is YYNGEE. The CDR3 covers 15 residues.

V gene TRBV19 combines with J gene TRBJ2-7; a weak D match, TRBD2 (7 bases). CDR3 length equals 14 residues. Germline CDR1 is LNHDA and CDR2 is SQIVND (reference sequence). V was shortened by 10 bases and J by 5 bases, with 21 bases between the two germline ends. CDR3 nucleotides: TGTGCCACCACCCCGAACGGGGGGCAAGACGAGCAGTACGTC. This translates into CATTPNGGQDEQYV.

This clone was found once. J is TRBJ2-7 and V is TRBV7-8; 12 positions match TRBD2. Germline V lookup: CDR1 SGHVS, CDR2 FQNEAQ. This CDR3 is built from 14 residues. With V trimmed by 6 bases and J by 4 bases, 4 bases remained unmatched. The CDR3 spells CASSLTSGGYEQYV. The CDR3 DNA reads TGTGCCAGCAGTTTGACTAGCGGGGGTTACGAGCAGTACGTC.

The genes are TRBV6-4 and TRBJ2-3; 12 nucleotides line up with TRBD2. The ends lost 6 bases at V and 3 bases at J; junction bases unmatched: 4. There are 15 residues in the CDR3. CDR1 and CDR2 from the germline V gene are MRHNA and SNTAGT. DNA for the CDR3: TGTGCCAGCAGCCCAACTAGCGGGGGGACAGATACGCAGTATTTT. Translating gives CASSPTSGGTDTQYF.

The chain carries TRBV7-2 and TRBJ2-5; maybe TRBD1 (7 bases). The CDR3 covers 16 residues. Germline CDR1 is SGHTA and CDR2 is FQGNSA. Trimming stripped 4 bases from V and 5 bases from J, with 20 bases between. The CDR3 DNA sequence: TGTGCCAGCAGCTCTACCCGCGGGACAGTCCGGGAGACCCAGTACTTC. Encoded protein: CASSSTRGTVRETQYF.

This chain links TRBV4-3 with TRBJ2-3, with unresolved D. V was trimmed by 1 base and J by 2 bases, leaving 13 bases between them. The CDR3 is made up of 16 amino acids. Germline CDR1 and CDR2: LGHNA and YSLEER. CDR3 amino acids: CASSQGAYSDTDTQYF. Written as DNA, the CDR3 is TGCGCCAGCAGCCAAGGGGCTTACTCCGACACAGATACGCAGTATTTT.

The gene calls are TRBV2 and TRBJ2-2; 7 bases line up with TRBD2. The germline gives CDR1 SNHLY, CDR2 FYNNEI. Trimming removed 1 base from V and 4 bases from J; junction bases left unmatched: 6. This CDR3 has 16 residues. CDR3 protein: CASSEVSGALTGELFF. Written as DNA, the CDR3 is TGTGCCAGCAGTGAAGTGAGCGGGGCGCTCACCGGGGAGCTGTTTTTT.

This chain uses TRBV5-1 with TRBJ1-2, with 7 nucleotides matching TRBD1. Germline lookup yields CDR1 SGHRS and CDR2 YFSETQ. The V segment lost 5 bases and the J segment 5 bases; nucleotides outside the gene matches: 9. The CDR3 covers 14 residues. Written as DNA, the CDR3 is TGCGCCAGCAGAGAAGACAGGGCGAGGTATGGCTACACCTTC. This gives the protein CASREDRARYGYTF.

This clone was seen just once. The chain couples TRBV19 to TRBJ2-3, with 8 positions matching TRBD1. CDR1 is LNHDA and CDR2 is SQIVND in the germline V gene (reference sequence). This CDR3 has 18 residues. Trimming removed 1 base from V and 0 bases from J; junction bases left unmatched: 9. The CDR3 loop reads CASSIGRLGTGSTDTQYF. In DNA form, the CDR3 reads TGTGCCAGTAGTATAGGCCGATTGGGGACAGGCAGCACAGATACGCAGTATTTT.

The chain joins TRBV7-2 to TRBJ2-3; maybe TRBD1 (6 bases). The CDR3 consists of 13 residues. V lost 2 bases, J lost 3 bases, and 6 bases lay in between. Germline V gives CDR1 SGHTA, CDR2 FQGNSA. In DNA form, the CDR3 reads TGTGCCAGCAGCTTACAGGGGACAGATACGCAGTATTTT. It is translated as CASSLQGTDTQYF. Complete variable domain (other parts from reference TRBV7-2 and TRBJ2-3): GAGVSQSPSNKVTEKGKDVELRCDPISGHTALYWYRQSLGQGLEFLIYFQGNSAPDKSGLPSDRFSAERTGGSVSTLTIQRTQQEDSAVYLCASSLQGTDTQYFGPGTRLTVL.